A selection of T cell receptor beta chains follows, all from one sample in a study of blood T cell repertoires in COVID-19. TCRdb's copy holds only in-frame clones and misses some; the assay was immunoSEQ multiplex PCR. This sample has approximately 250,000 clones; approximately 89% occur once, and the top ten carry roughly 1.2%. Sequencing used PBMCs or T cells enriched from blood (not recorded which). The receptors here all came from a woman between 35 and 50 years old with acute COVID-19. The CDR3 runs from the conserved cysteine through the conserved F or W. A D gene is named only where the DNA matches it firmly.

TRBJ1-1 | TRBV7-2 | - | TGTGCCAGCAGCTTCGGGGGTGCGAACACTGAAGCTTTCTTT | CASSFGGANTEAFF
TRBJ2-1 | TRBV6-5 | - | TGTGCCAGCAGGGATCCCCGGACTTTTTCCAATGAGCAGTTCTTC | CASRDPRTFSNEQFF
TRBJ2-2 | TRBV7-2 | - | TGTGCCAGCAACATCGGCGGGATGGGTGCCGGGGAGCTGTTTTTT | CASNIGGMGAGELFF
TRBJ1-1 | TRBV28 | TRBD1 | TGTGCCAGCAGGAGGACAGGGGGCACTGAAGCTTTCTTT | CASRRTGGTEAFF
TRBJ2-5 | TRBV5-1 | TRBD2 | TGCGCCAGCAGCGCGACGGAGCGGGAGTCGGAGACCCAGTACTTC | CASSATERESETQYF
TRBJ2-5 | TRBV27 | TRBD2 | TGTGCCAGCAGTCTCATTTATAGCGGGAGGGTACAAGAGACCCAGTACTTC | CASSLIYSGRVQETQYF
TRBJ1-3 | TRBV10-3 | TRBD1 | TGTGCCATCAGTCCAGACAGGGAGGGAAACACCATATATTTT | CAISPDREGNTIYF
TRBJ2-5 | TRBV23-1 | - | TGCGCCAGCAGACGGGGGTGGTTGTGGACCATCCAAGAGACCCAGTACTTC | CASRRGWLWTIQETQYF
TRBJ1-5 | TRBV2 | - | TGTGCCAGCAGTTACAGCCTTAGCAATCAGCCCCAGCATTTT | CASSYSLSNQPQHF
TRBJ1-2 | TRBV2 | - | TGTGCCAGCAGCGAAGGTTCGGGTTCGCCCCCGCTGAACGCCTTC | CASSEGSGSPPLNAF